The 25 T cell receptor beta chains reported below all come from one sample, sequenced in a study of CD8 T cells in ankylosing spondylitis (TCRdb year 2017). Library preparation was by 5' RACE. These reads were obtained on an Illumina HiSeq 2500. TCRdb itself trimmed the public reads at Q25 with fastp, ran MiXCR and retained productive beta chains. Each CDR3 protein appears once, grouped with its most common genes and DNA. A total of under 9,000 distinct CDR3 sequences appear in this sample, approximately 7.7% of them only once. About 21% of the sample comes from the top ten. The source material was blood, either unsorted or a sorted T cell fraction (not recorded which). Receptor source: a male donor with ankylosing spondylitis or in good health (not recorded which).

In this sample, this clonotype turned up a few times. This chain joins TRBV18 and TRBJ2-5, with TRBD2 matching 14 bases. J was trimmed by 0 bases and V by 9 bases; bases with no gene match: 9. This CDR3 spans 17 amino acids. Germline assignment: CDR1 KGHSH and CDR2 LQKENI. CDR3 protein: CASRPGLAGVYQETQYF. The CDR3 DNA follows: TGTGCCAGTCGACCGGGACTAGCGGGAGTCTACCAAGAGACCCAGTACTTC.

In this sample, this clonotype turned up a few times. V gene TRBV9 combines with J gene TRBJ2-1, with TRBD2 identical over 11 bases. The V segment lost 2 bases and the J segment 3 bases; nucleotides outside the gene matches: 4. In germline, CDR1 is SGDLS, CDR2 YYNGEE. The CDR3 is 16 amino acids. DNA for the CDR3: TGTGCCAGCAGCGTTAGCGGGAGGGCCTACTACAATGAGCAGTTCTTC. Protein: CASSVSGRAYYNEQFF.

J is TRBJ2-7 and V is TRBV11-2; D may be TRBD1 (6 bases). V was cut by 4 bases and J by 2 bases, with 15 bases left in between. Germline V gene data show CDR1 as SGHAT and CDR2 as FQNNGV. The length of the CDR3 is 15 residues. The CDR3 sequence: CASSYGTHRPYEQYV. DNA of the CDR3: TGTGCCAGCAGCTACGGGACACACCGTCCCTACGAGCAGTACGTC.

This clonotype was detected ten times or more. CDR3 sequence reads: CASSSRPFGETQYF. The CDR3 DNA follows: TGTGCCAGCAGCAGTAGGCCATTCGGGGAGACCCAGTACTTC. This chain connects TRBV9 to TRBJ2-5; D ambiguous. The CDR3 contains 14 residues. Looked up from germline, CDR1 is SGDLS and CDR2 is YYNGEE. V was cut by 4 bases and J by 5 bases, with 15 bases left in between.

V and J are TRBV9 and TRBJ2-3; the D is unclear. This CDR3 contains 14 residues. V was shortened by 3 bases and J by 0 bases, with 8 bases between the two germline ends. CDR1 SGDLS and CDR2 YYNGEE come from the germline V gene. The CDR3 protein is CASSATLSTDTQYF. The CDR3 DNA is TGTGCCAGCAGCGCGACACTTAGCACAGATACGCAGTATTTT.

By sample share, this clonotype is medium-sized. This chain uses TRBV9 with TRBJ2-2; no clear D. The CDR3 extends over 16 amino acids. Trimming took off 2 bases at V and 1 base at J, with 12 bases between the two ends. Germline V gene lookup returns CDR1 SGDLS and CDR2 YYNGEE. The CDR3 is CASSVPRTENTGELFF. CDR3 in DNA: TGTGCCAGCAGCGTGCCGAGGACGGAGAACACCGGGGAGCTGTTTTTT.

This clonotype was recorded many times. J is TRBJ2-2 and V is TRBV9; TRBD1 matches 11 bases. CDR1 is SGDLS, CDR2 YYNGEE, per germline. The V and J ends lost 3 bases and 5 bases, in that order; junction bases with no gene match: 6. This CDR3 is built from 16 residues. This CDR3 is CASSERDRGGTGELFF. In DNA form, the CDR3 reads TGTGCCAGCAGCGAAAGGGACAGGGGGGGAACCGGGGAGCTGTTTTTT. The variable domain in full, completed from reference TRBV9 and TRBJ2-2, reads DSGVTQTPKHLITATGQRVTLRCSPRSGDLSVYWYQQSLDQGLQFLIQYYNGEERAKGNILERFSAQQFPDLHSELNLSSLELGDSALYFCASSERDRGGTGELFFGEGSRLTVL.

This clonotype qualifies as medium-sized. The rearrangement links TRBV9 to TRBJ2-5; unclear D gene. CDR3 length: 13 amino acids. V gave up 3 bases and J gave up 5 bases, with 11 bases separating them. Germline V gives CDR1 SGDLS, CDR2 YYNGEE. CDR3 sequence (DNA): TGTGCCAGCAGCGCACTTTCCGGGGAGACCCAGTACTTC. It encodes CASSALSGETQYF.

V usage is TRBV9 and J usage is TRBJ2-5, with D possibly TRBD2 on 6 matching bases. This CDR3 comprises 15 residues. Trimming removed 1 base at V and 5 bases at J, with 15 bases between. The germline gives CDR1 SGDLS, CDR2 YYNGEE. CDR3 sequence: CASSVSRGGYETQYF. CDR3 coding DNA: TGTGCCAGCAGCGTATCCCGTGGAGGGTATGAGACCCAGTACTTC.

The rearrangement links TRBV9 to TRBJ2-1; 8 bases match TRBD2. The CDR3 covers 15 residues. With V trimmed by 4 bases and J by 7 bases, 10 bases remained unmatched. In germline, CDR1 is SGDLS, CDR2 YYNGEE. The CDR3 DNA reads TGTGCCAGCAGCCCGGGGGGGACGGTTAGAAATGAGCAGTTCTTC. This sequence encodes CASSPGGTVRNEQFF.

This clonotype appeared many times. The chain employs TRBV9 and TRBJ1-2, with a tentative D call TRBD1 (6 bases). Trimming shortened V by 3 bases and J by 4 bases, and 25 bases separated the two germline ends. The length of the CDR3 is 18 residues. Germline V gives CDR1 SGDLS, CDR2 YYNGEE. The CDR3 spells CASSEGVGASLGLYGYTF. The DNA for the CDR3 is TGTGCCAGCAGCGAGGGGGTGGGGGCAAGTCTGGGGCTCTATGGCTACACCTTC.

This clonotype came up many times. The chain links TRBV9 to TRBJ2-1; D unresolved. CDR1 and CDR2 (germline): SGDLS, YYNGEE. This CDR3 comprises 14 residues. Trimming removed 3 bases from V and 3 bases from J, with 10 bases in between. CDR3 region: CASSGPPDYNEQFF. The CDR3 coding sequence is TGTGCCAGCAGCGGTCCCCCAGACTACAATGAGCAGTTCTTC.

Relative to its sample, this clonotype is medium-sized. The genes are TRBV9 and TRBJ1-1; a possible D gene is TRBD1 (6 bases). Trimming removed 0 bases from V and 5 bases from J, with 14 bases in between. The CDR3 is 15 residues long. CDR1 is SGDLS, CDR2 YYNGEE, per germline. DNA of the CDR3: TGTGCCAGCAGCGTAGGGGGACAAAAGGGGACTGAAGCTTTCTTT. This codes for CASSVGGQKGTEAFF.

This clonotype is judged medium-sized (0.01 to 0.1%). This sequence joins TRBV9 and TRBJ2-3; 11 bases match TRBD2. With 2 bases clipped from V and 6 bases from J, the junction kept 11 bases outside the gene matches. The CDR3 has 17 residues. Germline V gives CDR1 SGDLS, CDR2 YYNGEE. For the CDR3, the DNA is TGTGCCAGCAGCGTGTCCGGGACTAGCGGTCCACAGGATACGCAGTATTTT. Protein product: CASSVSGTSGPQDTQYF.

Relative to its sample, this clonotype is medium-sized (0.01 to 0.1%). The chain has TRBV9 and TRBJ1-2; D uncertain. Germline V gene lookup returns CDR1 SGDLS and CDR2 YYNGEE. The CDR3 loop spans 12 amino acids. V lost 0 bases and J lost 4, with 4 bases in between. Here the CDR3 DNA reads TGTGCCAGCAGCGTAGAGGGCTATGGCTACACCTTC. Encoded protein: CASSVEGYGYTF. The full variable domain, rest sourced from reference TRBV9 and TRBJ1-2, is DSGVTQTPKHLITATGQRVTLRCSPRSGDLSVYWYQQSLDQGLQFLIQYYNGEERAKGNILERFSAQQFPDLHSELNLSSLELGDSALYFCASSVEGYGYTFGSGTRLTVV.

Judged by abundance, this clonotype is medium-sized. This rearrangement joins TRBV9 to TRBJ2-2; maybe TRBD1 (5 bases). The CDR3 spans 14 residues. Trimming stripped 4 bases from V and 8 bases from J, with 15 bases between. Germline V gene lookup returns CDR1 SGDLS and CDR2 YYNGEE. In nucleotides, the CDR3 is TGTGCCAGCAGCCCAGGACAATTCGGAGGGGAGCTGTTTTTT. The encoded protein is CASSPGQFGGELFF.

This clonotype is medium-sized within its sample. CDR3 coding DNA: TGTGCCAGCAGCGTAGGTGGCCTACCTTACAATGAGCAGTTCTTC. Its translation is CASSVGGLPYNEQFF. The chain is built from TRBV9 and TRBJ2-1; D is uncertain. Germline V CDR1 and CDR2: SGDLS, YYNGEE. This CDR3 spans 15 amino acids. The V gene lost 0 bases and the J gene lost 4 bases, with 11 bases spanning the gap.

Concerning this clonotype itself: A junction boundary mismatches the germline segment, possibly from a read error. This rearrangement joins TRBV9 to TRBJ2-2; D unclear. The CDR3 has 12 residues. CDR1 and CDR2 from the germline V gene are SGDLS and YYNGEE. The DNA for the CDR3 is TGTGCCAGCAGCGTAGCCACCAGGGAGCTGTTTTTT. Protein sequence: CASSVATRELFF. Full variable domain (remainder filled in from reference TRBV9 and TRBJ2-2): DSGVTQTPKHLITATGQRVTLRCSPRSGDLSVYWYQQSLDQGLQFLIQYYNGEERAKGNILERFSAQQFPDLHSELNLSSLELGDSALYFCASSVATRELFFGEGSRLTVL.

This clonotype is classed as medium-sized. This chain uses TRBV9 with TRBJ2-3; TRBD1 is a possible D gene (6 bases). The CDR3 runs to 15 residues. Germline CDR1 SGDLS, CDR2 YYNGEE. The V end was cut by 2 bases, the J end by 2 bases, with 12 bases between. In DNA, the CDR3 is TGTGCCAGCAGCGTTTACAGGGTAAACACAGATACGCAGTATTTT. Its protein product is CASSVYRVNTDTQYF. The full variable domain, its missing parts supplied by reference TRBV9 and TRBJ2-3, is DSGVTQTPKHLITATGQRVTLRCSPRSGDLSVYWYQQSLDQGLQFLIQYYNGEERAKGNILERFSAQQFPDLHSELNLSSLELGDSALYFCASSVYRVNTDTQYFGPGTRLTVL.

The table lists this clonotype with many counts. The rearrangement uses TRBV9 and TRBJ2-3, with D possibly being TRBD1 (6 bases). Trimming shortened V by 3 bases and J by 0 bases, and 14 bases separated the two germline ends. CDR3 length: 16 residues. Germline V gives CDR1 SGDLS, CDR2 YYNGEE. The CDR3 DNA reads TGTGCCAGCAGCGCAAACAGGGATTCTAGCACAGATACGCAGTATTTT. It is translated as CASSANRDSSTDTQYF.

This clonotype was picked up a small number of times. The V gene is TRBV9, the J gene TRBJ2-2; D gene ambiguous. The CDR3 loop spans 17 amino acids. Per the germline V gene, CDR1 is SGDLS and CDR2 is YYNGEE. Deletions cut 8 bases from V and 0 bases from J, with 20 bases between. CDR3 DNA: TGTGCCAGTGGTCTGTGGACGTCCACTCCGAACACCGGGGAGCTGTTTTTT. Translation gives CASGLWTSTPNTGELFF. Full variable domain (outside the CDR3, taken from reference TRBV9 and TRBJ2-2): DSGVTQTPKHLITATGQRVTLRCSPRSGDLSVYWYQQSLDQGLQFLIQYYNGEERAKGNILERFSAQQFPDLHSELNLSSLELGDSALYFCASGLWTSTPNTGELFFGEGSRLTVL.

With respect to this clonotype: A junction boundary mismatches the germline segment, possibly from a read error. The chain recombines TRBV9 with TRBJ1-1; D is ambiguous. CDR3 length: 8 residues. CDR1 SGDLS and CDR2 YYNGEE come from the germline V gene. This chain's CDR3 is CASSVGNF. The CDR3 DNA is TGTGCCAGCAGCGTGGGGAACTTT.

This clonotype was seen repeatedly, ten times or more. The J gene is TRBJ2-3, the V gene TRBV9; 11 bases line up with TRBD2. The germline gives CDR1 SGDLS, CDR2 YYNGEE. The CDR3 sequence is 17 residues long. Trimming cost V 5 bases and J 2 bases; bases outside gene matches: 10. In DNA, the CDR3 is TGTGCCAGCAGTTCCAATCCGGGACTAGCGGACACAGATACGCAGTATTTT. Residues: CASSSNPGLADTDTQYF.

This clonotype has only a few counts. The rearrangement uses TRBV9 and TRBJ2-2, with 15 bases lining up with TRBD2. With V trimmed by 3 bases and J by 5 bases, 8 bases remained unmatched. This CDR3 spans 18 amino acids. Germline V gene sequence: CDR1 SGDLS, CDR2 YYNGEE. DNA of the CDR3: TGTGCCAGCAGCGCAGGACTAGCGGGAGGGCACGGTACCGGGGAGCTGTTTTTT. It specifies CASSAGLAGGHGTGELFF.

This clonotype was counted at least ten times. The V gene is TRBV9, the J gene TRBJ2-3; D remains unclear. Per germline, CDR1 SGDLS and CDR2 YYNGEE. Trimming cost V 3 bases and J 2 bases, with 13 bases left between them. CDR3 length equals 15 residues. The CDR3 DNA reads TGTGCCAGCAGCGCACAGATGGGCTACACAGATACGCAGTATTTT. Translating gives CASSAQMGYTDTQYF.